This T cell receptor beta chain was identified during a study of metastatic and nonmetastatic thyroid tumors. Via MiXCR, TCRdb re-called the PCR reads. The sample has 85,000 to 95,000 clones, 15% seen once. Each patient came to thyroid surgery without any prior treatment (of any kind). This clone was recorded a few times. V was shortened by 2 bases and J by 5 bases, with 12 bases between the two germline ends. This CDR3 is built from 14 residues. Germline CDR1 is MNHEY and CDR2 is SMNVEV (reference sequence). V gene TRBV27 combines with J gene TRBJ1-1; D possibly corresponds to TRBD1 (5 bases). Sequencing was done on a sample of blood. This clonotype originated in a female donor with papillary thyroid cancer or a benign thyroid nodule (not recorded which). Some clones in this sample may be carry-over from other donors' samples. DNA for the CDR3: TGTGCCAGCAGTTTAGAGGGGCTTTCGACTGAAGCTTTCTTT. It specifies CASSLEGLSTEAFF.